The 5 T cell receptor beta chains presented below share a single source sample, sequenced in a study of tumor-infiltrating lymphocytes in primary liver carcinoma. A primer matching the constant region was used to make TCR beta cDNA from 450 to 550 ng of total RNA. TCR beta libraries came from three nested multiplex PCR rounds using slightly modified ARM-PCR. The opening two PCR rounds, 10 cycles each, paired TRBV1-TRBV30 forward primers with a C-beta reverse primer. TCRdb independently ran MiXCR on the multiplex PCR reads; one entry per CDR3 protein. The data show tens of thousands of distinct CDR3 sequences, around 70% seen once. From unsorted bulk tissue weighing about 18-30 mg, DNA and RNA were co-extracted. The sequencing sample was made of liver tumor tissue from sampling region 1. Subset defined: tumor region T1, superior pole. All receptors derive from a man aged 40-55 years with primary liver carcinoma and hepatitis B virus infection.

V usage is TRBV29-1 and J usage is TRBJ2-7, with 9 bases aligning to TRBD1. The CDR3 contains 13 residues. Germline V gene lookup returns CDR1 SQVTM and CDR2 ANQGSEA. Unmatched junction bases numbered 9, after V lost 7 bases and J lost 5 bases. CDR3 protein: CSARTGADHEQYF. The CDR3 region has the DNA TGCAGCGCCCGGACAGGGGCTGATCACGAGCAGTACTTC.

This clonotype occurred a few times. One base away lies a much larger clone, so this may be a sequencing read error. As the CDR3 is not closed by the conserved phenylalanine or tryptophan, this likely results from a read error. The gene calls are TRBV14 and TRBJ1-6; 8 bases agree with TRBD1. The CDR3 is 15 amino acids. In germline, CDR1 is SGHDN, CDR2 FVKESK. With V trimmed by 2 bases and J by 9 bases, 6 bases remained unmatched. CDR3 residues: CASSQTGGGLSPLHI. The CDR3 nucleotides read TGTGCCAGCAGCCAAACAGGGGGAGGTCTTTCACCCCTCCACATT.

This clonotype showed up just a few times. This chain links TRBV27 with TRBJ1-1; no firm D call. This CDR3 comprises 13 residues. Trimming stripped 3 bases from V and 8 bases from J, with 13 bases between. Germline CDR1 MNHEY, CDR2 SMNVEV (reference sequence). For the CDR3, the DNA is TGTGCCAGCAGTTTCCACGGGAGACGCGAAGCTTTCTTT. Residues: CASSFHGRREAFF.

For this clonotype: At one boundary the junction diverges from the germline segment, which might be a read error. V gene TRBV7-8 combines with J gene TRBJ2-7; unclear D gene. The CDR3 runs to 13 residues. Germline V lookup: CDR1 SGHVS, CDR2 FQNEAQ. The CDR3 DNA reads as TGTCCCAGCAGCTATGGCAGCTCCTACGAGCAGTACTTC. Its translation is CPSSYGSSYEQYF.

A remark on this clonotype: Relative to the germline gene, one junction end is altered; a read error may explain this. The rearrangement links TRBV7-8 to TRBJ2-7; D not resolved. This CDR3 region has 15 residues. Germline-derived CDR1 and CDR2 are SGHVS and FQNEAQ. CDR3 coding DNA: TGTGCCAGCATCTTACACTCGGTCACTTTCTACGAGCAGTACTTC. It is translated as CASILHSVTFYEQYF.